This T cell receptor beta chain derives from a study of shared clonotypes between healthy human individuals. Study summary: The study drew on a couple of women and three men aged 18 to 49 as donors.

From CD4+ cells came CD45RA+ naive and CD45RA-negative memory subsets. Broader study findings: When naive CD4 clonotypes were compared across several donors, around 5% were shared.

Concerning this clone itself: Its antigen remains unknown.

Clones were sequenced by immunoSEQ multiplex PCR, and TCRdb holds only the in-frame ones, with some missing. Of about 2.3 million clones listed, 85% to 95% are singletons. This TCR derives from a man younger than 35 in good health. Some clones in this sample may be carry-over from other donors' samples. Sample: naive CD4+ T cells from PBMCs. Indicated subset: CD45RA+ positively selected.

In DNA form, the CDR3 reads TGTGCCAGCAGTTTGTACAGGGGAGTCTACGAGCAGTACTTC. This encodes CASSLYRGVYEQYF. V is TRBV27 and J is TRBJ2-7; 7 bases match TRBD1. Trimming took 3 bases from V and 3 from J; bases not matched to a gene: 5. CDR1 and CDR2 (germline): MNHEY, SMNVEV (reference sequence). CDR3 length: 14 residues.